Sequencing of this TCR beta chain was carried out in a study of blood T cell repertoires in COVID-19. Trimming removed 4 bases at V and 5 bases at J, with 14 bases between. Germline CDR1 KGHSH, CDR2 LQKENI. This CDR3 spans 14 amino acids. Only in-frame clones appear in the TCRdb table, and some are missing; sequencing was by immunoSEQ multiplex PCR. The repertoire consists of more than 110,000 clones, with less than 90% occurring once and the leading ten covering approximately 5%. The sequenced sample was PBMCs or T cells enriched from blood (not recorded which). The chain employs TRBV18 and TRBJ1-1; no reliable D call. The source of this sequence is a middle-aged man with acute COVID-19. This chain's CDR3 is CASSLGAGSTEAFF. In DNA, the CDR3 is TGTGCCAGCTCACTCGGAGCGGGATCGACTGAAGCTTTCTTT.